This T cell receptor delta chain is drawn from a study of gamma-delta T cells after stem cell transplantation. This clone was picked up a small number of times. CDR3 length: 18 amino acids. Losses at the gene ends were 3 bases for V and 1 base for J; bases not matched to a gene: 10. Per germline, CDR1 GEAIGNYY and CDR2 EKD. TCRdb reanalysed the RT-PCR reads with CATT. The repertoire holds over 8,500 delta-chain clones, with over 1% as singletons. The TCR was taken from a human donor. It is not recorded whose cells these are; they may come from a transplant donor. V is TRDV2 and J is TRDJ1; 13 nucleotides agree with TRDD3. The sequencing input was gamma-delta T cells. The DNA of the CDR3 is TGTGCCTGTGACCGCTTAACTGGGGGATACGCAACCACCGATAAACTCATCTTT. This codes for CACDRLTGGYATTDKLIF.